The next 17 T cell receptor beta chains were all read from a single sample in a study of blood T cell repertoires in COVID-19. Produced via immunoSEQ multiplex PCR; TCRdb's table is partial and in-frame only. The data show about 190,000 clones, around four fifths seen once. Sample: peripheral blood. All receptors come from a woman aged 30 to 39 with acute or convalescent COVID-19.

The sample holds a few counts of this clone. The chain employs TRBV7-9 and TRBJ2-5; tentatively, D is TRBD1 (7 bases). V was trimmed by 2 bases and J by 5 bases, leaving 15 bases between them. CDR1 SEHNR and CDR2 FQNEAQ come from the germline V gene (reference sequence). The CDR3 totals 15 residues. CDR3 region: CASSLWAGQTETQYF. DNA for the CDR3: TGTGCCAGCAGCTTATGGGCGGGACAGACGGAGACCCAGTACTTC.

This clone showed up many times. The same CDR3 arises from other DNA sequences in this sample as well. The rearrangement uses TRBV11-3 and TRBJ1-6, with D perhaps TRBD1 (5 bases). V was cut by 5 bases and J by 10 bases, with 12 bases left in between. The germline gives CDR1 SGHNT, CDR2 YENEEA. This CDR3 contains 13 residues. CDR3 nucleotide sequence: TGTGCCAGCAGCCTCCGCCGGGGGTCACCCCTCCACTTT. It yields the protein CASSLRRGSPLHF.

CDR3 sequence reads: CASSLYQGTNTEAFF. In DNA, the CDR3 is TGTGCCAGCAGCTTGTATCAGGGTACGAACACTGAAGCTTTCTTT. V and J are TRBV5-8 and TRBJ1-1; weak D call: TRBD1 (5 bases). The germline V gene has CDR1 SGHTS and CDR2 YDEGEE. The V gene lost 1 base and the J gene lost 1 base, with 11 bases spanning the gap. The CDR3 has 15 amino acids.

V is TRBV30 and J is TRBJ1-4; D might be TRBD1 (6 bases). The CDR3 length is 13 residues. Per germline, CDR1 GTSNPN and CDR2 SVGIG (reference sequence). V dropped 4 bases and J dropped 0 bases, with 6 bases sitting between them. The CDR3 loop is CAWNRATNEKLFF. The CDR3 nucleotides read TGTGCCTGGAACAGGGCAACTAATGAAAAACTGTTTTTT.

CDR3 coding DNA: TGTGCCAGCAGCCAAGATTGGGGACAGGACCGACTTGGGGCAAATGAAAAACTGTTTTTT. Translation: CASSQDWGQDRLGANEKLFF. V usage is TRBV4-2 and J usage is TRBJ1-4, with TRBD1 matching 8 bases. The germline V gene has CDR1 LGHNA and CDR2 YNFKEQ. The CDR3 contains 20 residues. V lost 0 bases, J lost 5 bases, and 17 bases stayed unmatched.

This chain's CDR3 is CASSLTQGKTNEKLFF. DNA of the CDR3: TGTGCCAGCAGTTTAACACAGGGAAAGACTAATGAAAAACTGTTTTTT. The chain links TRBV28 to TRBJ1-4, with a weak D call TRBD1 (6 bases). There are 16 residues in the CDR3. V lost 2 bases and J 2 bases, leaving 12 bases between the germline ends. Germline CDR1 MDHEN, CDR2 SYDVKM.

The CDR3 here is CASSDSAPGEVPPDMVYEQYF. The CDR3 nucleotides read TGTGCCAGCAGTGACTCTGCACCAGGGGAAGTTCCTCCGGATATGGTCTACGAGCAGTACTTC. The chain links TRBV6-4 to TRBJ2-7; perhaps TRBD1 as D (6 bases). Germline assignment: CDR1 MRHNA and CDR2 SNTAGT. This CDR3 has 21 amino acids. Trimming took off 0 bases at V and 3 bases at J, with 30 bases between the two ends.

The gene calls are TRBV2 and TRBJ1-5; tentatively, D is TRBD1 (6 bases). This CDR3 has 14 residues. Germline V gene data show CDR1 as SNHLY and CDR2 as FYNNEI. V was clipped by 5 bases and J by 3 bases, with 11 bases between them. The DNA of the CDR3 is TGTGCCAGCAGTAACAGGGACGCCAATCAGCCCCAGCATTTT. It translates to CASSNRDANQPQHF.

The chain combines TRBV14 with TRBJ2-7; 7 nucleotides agree with TRBD1. Germline values: CDR1 SGHDN, CDR2 FVKESK. After removal of 4 bases from V and 4 bases from J, the junction contained 7 bases not matched to a gene. This CDR3 region has 14 residues. The DNA for the CDR3 is TGTGCCAGCAGCCGGGTCCCGGGACAGTACGAGCAGTACTTC. Its translation is CASSRVPGQYEQYF.

The V call is TRBV7-2, the J call TRBJ1-2; D unresolved. This CDR3 comprises 13 residues. Deletions cut 1 base from V and 0 bases from J, with 3 bases between. Germline CDR1 and CDR2: SGHTA and FQGNSA. The CDR3 DNA reads TGTGCCAGCAGCTTAGTAGCTAACTATGGCTACACCTTC. Its protein product is CASSLVANYGYTF. The entire variable domain, with the rest obtained from reference TRBV7-2 and TRBJ1-2, is as follows: GAGVSQSPSNKVTEKGKDVELRCDPISGHTALYWYRQSLGQGLEFLIYFQGNSAPDKSGLPSDRFSAERTGGSVSTLTIQRTQQEDSAVYLCASSLVANYGYTFGSGTRLTVV.

The chain employs TRBV27 and TRBJ1-1; the match to TRBD1 covers 8 bases. The V segment lost 6 bases and the J segment 0 bases; nucleotides outside the gene matches: 9. The germline V gene has CDR1 MNHEY and CDR2 SMNVEV (reference sequence). The CDR3 totals 16 residues. The CDR3 reads CASSQGAWEVNTEAFF. The CDR3 DNA is TGTGCCAGCAGCCAGGGGGCCTGGGAGGTGAACACTGAAGCTTTCTTT.

The CDR3 here is CASSLDRLGGYTF. DNA for the CDR3: TGTGCCAGCAGCTTGGACAGGCTGGGAGGCTACACCTTC. This chain uses TRBV5-4 with TRBJ1-2; D is possibly TRBD1 (5 bases). V gave up 0 bases and J gave up 8 bases, with 11 bases separating them. Per germline, CDR1 SGHNT and CDR2 YYREEE (reference sequence). The CDR3 is 13 residues long.

The genes are TRBV6-1 and TRBJ2-1, with D uncertain. From germline, CDR1 is MNHNS and CDR2 SASEGT. V lost 5 bases and J 3 bases, leaving 14 bases between the germline ends. This CDR3 is 15 amino acids long. The CDR3, as DNA: TGTGCCAGCAGTCGCCGTGAGTACGGCTACAATGAGCAGTTCTTC. Protein product: CASSRREYGYNEQFF.

This CDR3 reads CASVGASGNTIYF. DNA of the CDR3: TGTGCCAGCGTGGGGGCGAGTGGAAACACCATATATTTT. V and J are TRBV7-9 and TRBJ1-3; D might be TRBD1 (6 bases). The germline V and J ends were trimmed by 8 bases and 3 bases, with 11 bases remaining between them. Germline V gene data show CDR1 as SEHNR and CDR2 as FQNEAQ (reference sequence). The CDR3 contains 13 residues.

The chain couples TRBV5-8 to TRBJ2-1, with TRBD1 matching over 8 bases. The junction had 8 bases not matched to a gene; V was cut back by 3 bases and J by 9 bases. CDR1 SGHTS and CDR2 YDEGEE come from the germline V gene. The CDR3 spans 14 residues. The CDR3 loop reads CASSSGQGWGEQFF. CDR3 DNA: TGTGCCAGCAGCTCTGGACAGGGATGGGGTGAGCAGTTCTTC.

The chain has TRBV6-6 and TRBJ1-5; D call uncertain. The germline V gene has CDR1 MNHNY and CDR2 SVGAGI (reference sequence). With 7 bases removed from V and 7 bases from J, the gap between germline ends came to 17 bases. The CDR3 has 14 residues. CDR3 bases: TGTGCCAGCACCGAGGGTGTTTCCAGACAGCCCCAGCATTTT. Its protein is CASTEGVSRQPQHF.

V usage is TRBV28 and J usage is TRBJ1-5; D not certain. Trimming took off 7 bases at V and 4 bases at J, with 17 bases between the two ends. The CDR3 has 15 amino acids. CDR1 and CDR2 (germline): MDHEN, SYDVKM. The CDR3 reads CASTAHDSHNQPQHF. For the CDR3, the DNA is TGTGCCAGCACTGCACACGATTCTCATAATCAGCCCCAGCATTTT.